This record concerns one T cell receptor (beta chain) sequence. Antigen specificity is unknown. The CDR3 extends over 11 amino acids. CDR1 is SGHAT, CDR2 FQNNGV, per germline. Trimming left V 1 base short and J 9 bases short, with 5 bases between. These data belong to a study of T cell clones after liver transplantation. About the study: Without induction therapy, subjects received standard immunosuppression until 12-24 months post-transplant. Blood was drawn pre-transplant, before withdrawal, and after full or failed withdrawal.

Some clones are missing from TCRdb's copy, which holds only in-frame ones; the method was immunoSEQ multiplex PCR. Counted here are roughly 80,000 clones, less than 85% occurring once; the ten biggest clones make up about 2.8%. Findings and limits, study-wide: Graft donor-reactive T cells may have migrated into the graft rather than being deleted.

The chain employs TRBV11-2 and TRBJ2-3, with D uncertain. This specimen was CD4+ T cells from blood, taken at the 22-month timepoint. The sequence was obtained from a human patient who received a liver transplant. A share of the T cells may be of graft donor origin. CDR3 coding DNA: TGTGCCAGCAGCTTAGGTGGCACGCAGTATTTT. This codes for CASSLGGTQYF.